This T cell receptor beta chain was observed in a study of blood T cell repertoires in COVID-19. The assay was immunoSEQ multiplex PCR, and TCRdb's table has in-frame clones only and misses some. This table holds some 65,000 clones, roughly 75% found once. V lost 5 bases and J lost 7, with 21 bases in between. From germline, CDR1 is SNHLY and CDR2 FYNNEI. The CDR3 has 17 residues. The clonotype was recovered from a human donor in a cohort sampled during active COVID-19. The sequenced material came from peripheral blood. The chain employs TRBV2 and TRBJ1-6; D possibly corresponds to TRBD1 (6 bases). The CDR3 DNA follows: TGTGCCAGCAGTAAAAGGGGACAAGTCGTGGGGAATTCACCCCTCCACTTT. It codes for CASSKRGQVVGNSPLHF.